This T cell receptor beta chain derives from a study of CD8+ T cells in alopecia areata. Note on this clone: The target antigen is unknown.

Following extraction, RNA underwent reverse transcription to cDNA, which served as the sequencing template. Some clones are missing from TCRdb's copy, which holds only in-frame ones; the method was immunoSEQ multiplex PCR. Among about 210,000 clones, roughly two fifths were seen once, and the ten largest hold around 2.5%. V shed 2 bases and J shed 7 bases, with 15 bases lying between them. CDR1 is SGDLS, CDR2 YYNGEE, per germline. The CDR3 loop spans 15 amino acids. This sample's treatment: oral pan-JAK inhibitor, 5-10 mg twice daily. Overall study results and limits: Normal skin contains resident alphabeta T cells, and these are also sequenced in scalp samples.

The clonotype originates from a human donor with alopecia areata. Sequenced material: CD4+ T cells sorted from blood, taken at approximately week 36, from a patient treated with tofacitinib. The chain couples TRBV9 to TRBJ1-4; tentatively, D is TRBD1 (5 bases). The DNA of the CDR3 is TGTGCCAGCAGCGTTAGTCAGGGACCCAGTGAAAAACTGTTTTTT. Translation: CASSVSQGPSEKLFF.